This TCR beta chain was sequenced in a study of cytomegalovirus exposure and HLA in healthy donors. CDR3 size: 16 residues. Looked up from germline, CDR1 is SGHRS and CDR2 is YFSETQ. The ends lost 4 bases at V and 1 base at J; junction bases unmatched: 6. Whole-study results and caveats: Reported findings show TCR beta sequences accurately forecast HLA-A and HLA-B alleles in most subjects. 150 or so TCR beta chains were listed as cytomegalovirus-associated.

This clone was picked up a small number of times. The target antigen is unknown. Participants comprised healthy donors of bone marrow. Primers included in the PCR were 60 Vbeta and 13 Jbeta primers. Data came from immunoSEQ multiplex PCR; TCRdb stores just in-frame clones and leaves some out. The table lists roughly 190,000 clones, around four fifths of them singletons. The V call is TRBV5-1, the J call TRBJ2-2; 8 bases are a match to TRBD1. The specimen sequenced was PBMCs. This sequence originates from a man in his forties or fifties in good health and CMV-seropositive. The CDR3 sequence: CASSLLGTGNTGELFF. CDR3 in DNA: TGCGCCAGCAGCCTCCTCGGGACAGGGAACACCGGGGAGCTGTTTTTT.